This TCR beta chain comes out of a study of OX40 agonist ivuxolimab in advanced cancers. CDR1 is SGHVS, CDR2 FQNEAQ, per germline. The J segment lost 2 bases and the V segment lost 5 bases, leaving 9 bases of the junction unmatched. The CDR3 runs 17 residues. With respect to this clone: What it recognizes is unknown.

General study findings and limits: Partial responders at 0.1-3.0 mg/kg had among the lowest clonal expansion. At doses 0.1 to 3.0 mg/kg, CD4+ and CD8+ clones expanded.

Using immunoSEQ multiplex PCR, the repertoire was profiled, and TCRdb retains in-frame clones only, with some absent. This table has over 40,000 clones, around 80% appearing once. Specimen: CD4+ or CD8+ T cells sorted from blood, collected in a trial of the OX40 agonist ivuxolimab. The TCR originated in an adult with an advanced solid tumor such as melanoma, head and neck, liver or kidney cancer. The rearrangement joins TRBV7-8 to TRBJ2-3; 11 bases are shared with TRBD2. The CDR3 DNA follows: TGTGCCAGCAGCCGAACCGGGACTAGCGGTTCCACAGATACGCAGTATTTT. This sequence encodes CASSRTGTSGSTDTQYF.